The sequence of this T cell receptor (beta chain) was determined in a study of blood T cell repertoires in COVID-19 (dated by TCRdb to about 2020). Regarding the study in general: Samples from collaborators originated in the United States, Italy and Spain and spanned both the acute and convalescent phases of COVID-19. The samples were drawn from two sources: the first 160 participants of the ongoing ImmuneRACE study, and about 1,300 subjects contributed by 6 global collaborators. A de-identified subject ID, COVID-19 status, age in years and sex were almost always included in the sample metadata. The dataset comprised deeply sampled blood TCRbeta repertoires from subjects exposed to, actively infected with, or recovered from COVID-19. The material from the prospective study consisted of cDNA or gDNA derived from T cells, B-cell-depleted T cells, or PBMCs. Where available, HLA class I and class II types were obtained from metadata supplied by the sample provider rather than from assay-based typing. The repertoires were released in a freely available public database intended as a resource for research on the immune response to SARS-CoV-2.

Whole blood was collected in K2EDTA tubes by collaborating institutions according to the institutions' own protocols. For TCRbeta analysis, collaborators shipped samples in one of three forms: frozen whole blood, isolated PBMCs, or DNA extracted from either of those sample types. V was cut back by 0 bases and J by 3 bases, leaving a gap of 5 bases between them. For CDR1 and CDR2, the germline V gene lists SGHVS and FQNEAQ. The CDR3 holds 13 amino acids from the cysteine to the phenylalanine. Only the CDR3 portion is preserved as DNA: 39 bases, with reading frame beginning at the first base. A word on this clone: The antigen it binds to is not known. One base away there is no much larger clone; base qualities are not given. Within the sample, other DNA sequences also encode this same CDR3.

TCRbeta CDR3 regions were amplified from genomic DNA using the immunoSEQ Assay, a bias-controlled multiplex PCR. In the authors' own workflow: Within the assay, amplification of reference gene primers was used to estimate how many nucleated cells each sample contained. To quantify the absolute abundance of each unique TCRbeta CDR3 rearrangement, sequence reads were collapsed and filtered. For each sample, productive Simpson clonality was calculated as the square root of Simpson's diversity index over productive rearrangements. TCRdb took this table from immuneACCESS and kept in-frame rearrangements with V and J called. Such tables lack part of the clones; where checked against another copy, unresolved V genes explain under half of the gap, and the rest is unexplained. Clonal size and the V and J genes are those of that table, whereas D and trimming came from the DNA. The sample table shows 390,000 or so clones, and roughly 89% are seen once. The ten largest clones capture 6.5% of the sample.

Results the study describes overall, beyond this receptor: The quantity of clinical and demographic metadata differed by source and by participant and was supplied without curation.

This receptor was identified in a young man with active or convalescent COVID-19. Here the chain combines TRBV7-8 and TRBJ1-2; no D gene is confidently identified. The sequenced sample was peripheral blood. The CDR3 amino acid sequence is: CASSLAGDYGYTF. The sequenced DNA is TGTGCCAGCAGCTTAGCGGGAGACTATGGCTACACCTTC.